This entry concerns a single T cell receptor beta chain. This sample includes further DNA sequences coding for the same CDR3. CDR1 is SGHRS, CDR2 YFSETQ, per germline. V was trimmed by 0 bases and J by 2 bases, leaving 6 bases between them. The CDR3 contains 14 residues. The time point is: after neoadjuvant nivolumab, at surgical resection. Patients were newly diagnosed with stage II-IVA oral cavity squamous cell carcinoma without prior systemic or radiation treatment. The record originates from a study of neoadjuvant anti-PD-1 for oral cavity cancer. Six replicates per PBMC sample, mostly from roughly 500 ng of genomic DNA. Here immunoSEQ multiplex PCR was the method, and the copy in TCRdb shows in-frame clones only, minus some. The sample carries over 60,000 clones, 86% recorded once.

This clonotype was obtained from a person aged 35-79 years with oral cavity squamous cell carcinoma. The chain joins TRBV5-1 to TRBJ1-3; possible D gene TRBD1, 6 bases. The starting material was PBMCs, obtained after nivolumab (anti-PD-1) treatment. In DNA form, the CDR3 reads TGCGCCAGCAGCTTGGGGACAGCTGGAAACACCATATATTTT. It encodes CASSLGTAGNTIYF. The complete variable domain, with remaining parts taken from reference TRBV5-1 and TRBJ1-3, reads KAGVTQTPRYLIKTRGQQVTLSCSPISGHRSVSWYQQTPGQGLQFLFEYFSETQRNKGNFPGRFSGRQFSNSRSEMNVSTLELGDSALYLCASSLGTAGNTIYFGEGSWLTVV.